This TCR beta chain was recovered during a study of shared clonotypes between healthy human individuals. With respect to this clone: Antigen: not known.

The method was immunoSEQ multiplex PCR; TCRdb's version includes in-frame clones alone and lacks a portion of them. The sample contains roughly 1,500,000 clones, 95% to 99% of which appear only once. Study conclusions and caveats: Generally, naive subsets came out with larger estimated richness than memory subsets.

This receptor was taken from a man younger than 45 in good health. Sequenced sample: naive CD4+ T cells sorted from blood. The subset here: CD45RA+ positively selected.

DNA for the CDR3: TGTGCCAGCAGCTTGGGGGCCGCCCGATTAGCGGGAACAGATACGCAGTATTTT. Its translation: CASSLGAARLAGTDTQYF. This chain joins TRBV5-4 and TRBJ2-3; TRBD2 matches at 8 bases. Germline V CDR1 and CDR2: SGHNT, YYREEE (reference sequence). The junction had 12 bases not matched to a gene; V was cut back by 0 bases and J by 3 bases. This CDR3 is built from 18 residues. The full variable domain, rest sourced from reference TRBV5-4 and TRBJ2-3, is ETGVTQSPTHLIKTRGQQVTLRCSSQSGHNTVSWYQQALGQGPQFIFQYYREEENGRGNFPPRFSGLQFPNYSSELNVNALELDDSALYLCASSLGAARLAGTDTQYFGPGTRLTVL.